This T cell receptor beta chain was profiled in a study of T cell responses to AZD1222 COVID-19 vaccine (dated by TCRdb to the early 2020s). Notes on the research overall: AZD1222 recipients whose second dose came at about 4 weeks and those whose second dose came at about 12 weeks were combined into one group, since spike-specific TCR depth and breadth did not differ between the two schedules. TCR sequencing was performed for 230 to 250 trial participants, of whom 200 to 210 were given two doses of AZD1222 and approximately 25 were given two doses of MenACWY control vaccine. Trial participants were enrolled into age subgroups of 18-55, 56-69 and 70-plus years, which contained about 150, 27 and 61 TCR-sequenced participants, respectively. What the research found in general, with its limitations: Reportedly, close to half of the unique spike-specific TCRs recognized epitopes lying outside the regions that are mutated in the B.1.351 and B.1.1.7 variants. Participants were mostly white British and included more females than males, and it was suggested by the authors that clonal diversity may have been underestimated. No day 14 peak-response samples were available, so repertoires were characterized only after the peak T cell response. Only five to seven AZD1222 recipients were SARS-CoV-2 seropositive at baseline, limiting conclusions about previously exposed vaccinees. The 56-69-year group was small, and its depth increase did not reach significance, likely because of low power. After two AZD1222 doses, spike-specific TCR breadth and depth were significantly higher than at day 0 and than in MenACWY recipients. The whole spike protein was spanned by vaccine-associated CD4 TCRs, and dominant responses were seen in regions 160-218 and 743-854.

Remarks on this clone: Its binding antigen is unknown. One base away there is no much larger clone; base qualities are not given.

The CDR3 regions of human TCRbeta chains were analyzed by immunosequencing. The paper's data handling went like this. Repertoire TCRs were matched against a reference library of SARS-CoV-2-specific TCRs generated with the MIRA antigen-specificity platform. Breadth was defined as the fraction of unique TCRs that were SARS-CoV-2-associated. Depth was defined as the fraction of total T cells that were SARS-CoV-2-associated. Using the MIRA data, each spike-specific TCR was mapped to the spike region that the TCR reacts to and placed in a CD4 or CD8 class. Log10-transformed breadth and depth values were compared by one-way ANOVA with Sidak's multiple comparisons tests. Entries here come from immuneACCESS through TCRdb and include only in-frame sequences with V and J called. Some clones fail to appear in such tables; in the studies checked, an unresolved V gene covers under half of the shortfall, and the cause of the remainder is unknown. The D gene and trimming were derived from the DNA, and the V and J assignments and clone size from that table. The sample table lists some 120,000 clones, 93% of them with a count of one. Jointly, the top ten make up around 3.1% of the sample.

Explained via the paper, the time point label denotes: baseline before first vaccination. Vaccinee samples came from UK trials COV001 and COV002, including a single-blind randomized controlled phase 2/3 trial of AZD1222 (ChAdOx1 nCoV-19) in healthy adults. For TCRbeta chain sequencing, PBMC samples were collected from trial participants at day 0 and at day 28 after the second dose. Its CDR3 holds 13 amino acids, cysteine through phenylalanine. The sequence is cut down to CDR3 DNA, 39 bases in frame from base 1. V is cut back by 4 bases and J by 5 bases, with 1 base in the junction unmatched. CDR1 and CDR2 were assigned from the germline V gene (reference sequence) as SEHNR and FQNEAQ.

This clonotype originated in an adult in good health. This sequence uses TRBV7-9 and TRBJ2-2; 7 middle bases align to TRBD1. Here the sequenced sample was peripheral blood, taken on day 0 of AZD1222 vaccination. The CDR3 region reads CASSWDRTGELFF. The DNA reads TGTGCCAGCAGCTGGGACAGAACCGGGGAGCTGTTTTTT.